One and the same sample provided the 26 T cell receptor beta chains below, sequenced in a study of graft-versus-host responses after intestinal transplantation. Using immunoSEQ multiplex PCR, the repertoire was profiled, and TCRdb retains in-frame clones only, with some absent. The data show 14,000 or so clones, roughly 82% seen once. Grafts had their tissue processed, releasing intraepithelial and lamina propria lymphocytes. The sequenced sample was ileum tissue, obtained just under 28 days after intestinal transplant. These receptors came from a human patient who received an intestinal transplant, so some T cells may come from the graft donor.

CDR3 residues: CASSQDAGLNTEAFF. As DNA, the CDR3 is TGTGCCAGCAGCCAAGATGCAGGTCTGAACACTGAAGCTTTCTTT. The chain employs TRBV14 and TRBJ1-1, with D unclear. The germline V gene has CDR1 SGHDN and CDR2 FVKESK. V was cut by 0 bases and J by 0 bases, with 8 bases left in between. The CDR3 extends over 15 amino acids.

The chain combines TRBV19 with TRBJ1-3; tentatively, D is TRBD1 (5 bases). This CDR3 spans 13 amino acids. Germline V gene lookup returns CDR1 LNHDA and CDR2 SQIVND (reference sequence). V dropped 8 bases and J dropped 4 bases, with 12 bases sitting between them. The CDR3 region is CASGAGNGNTIYF. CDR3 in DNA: TGTGCCAGTGGGGCAGGGAACGGAAACACCATATATTTT.

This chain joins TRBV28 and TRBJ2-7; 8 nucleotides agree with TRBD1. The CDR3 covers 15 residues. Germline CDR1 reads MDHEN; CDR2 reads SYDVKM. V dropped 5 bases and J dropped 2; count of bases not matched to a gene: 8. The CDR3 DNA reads TGTGCCAGCAGTGCGTCCGGGACAGGAACCTACGAGCAGTACGTC. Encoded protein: CASSASGTGTYEQYV.

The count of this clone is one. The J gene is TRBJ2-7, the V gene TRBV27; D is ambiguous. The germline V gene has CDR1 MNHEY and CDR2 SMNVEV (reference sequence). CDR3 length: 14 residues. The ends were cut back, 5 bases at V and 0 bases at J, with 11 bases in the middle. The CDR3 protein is CASSHGGFSYEQYF. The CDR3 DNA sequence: TGTGCCAGCAGTCACGGCGGATTCTCCTACGAGCAGTACTTC.

DNA of the CDR3: TGTGCCAGCGCCGTTGTGGAGGGGCGGTATGGCTACACCTTC. It encodes CASAVVEGRYGYTF. The chain joins TRBV7-9 to TRBJ1-2, with a tentative D call TRBD1 (5 bases). The ends were cut back, 8 bases at V and 5 bases at J, with 18 bases in the middle. In germline, CDR1 is SEHNR, CDR2 FQNEAQ (reference sequence). The CDR3 has 14 residues.

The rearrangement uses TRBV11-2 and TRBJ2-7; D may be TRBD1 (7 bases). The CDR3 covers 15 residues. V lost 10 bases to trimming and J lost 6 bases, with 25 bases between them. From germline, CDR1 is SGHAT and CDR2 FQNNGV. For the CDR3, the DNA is TGTGCCACTACAGGGTGGCAGGGGGGAATTAGCGAGCAGTACGTC. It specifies CATTGWQGGISEQYV.

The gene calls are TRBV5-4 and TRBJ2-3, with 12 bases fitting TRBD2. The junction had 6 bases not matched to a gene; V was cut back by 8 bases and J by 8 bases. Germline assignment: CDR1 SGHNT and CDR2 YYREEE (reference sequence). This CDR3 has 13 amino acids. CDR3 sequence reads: CARWTSGETTQYF. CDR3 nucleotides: TGTGCCAGGTGGACTAGCGGGGAAACTACGCAGTATTTT.

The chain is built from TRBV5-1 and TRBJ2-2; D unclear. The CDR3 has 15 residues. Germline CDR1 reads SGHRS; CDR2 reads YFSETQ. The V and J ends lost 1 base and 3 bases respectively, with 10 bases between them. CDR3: CASSLQTGYTGELFF. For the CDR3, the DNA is TGCGCCAGCAGCTTGCAGACCGGGTACACCGGGGAGCTGTTTTTT.

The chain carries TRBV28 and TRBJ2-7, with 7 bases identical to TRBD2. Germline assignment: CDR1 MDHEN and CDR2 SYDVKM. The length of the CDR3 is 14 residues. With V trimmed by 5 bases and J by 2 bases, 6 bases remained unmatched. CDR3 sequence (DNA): TGTGCCAGCAGTGGAGGGAGGGGACCCTACGAGCAGTACGTC. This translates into CASSGGRGPYEQYV.

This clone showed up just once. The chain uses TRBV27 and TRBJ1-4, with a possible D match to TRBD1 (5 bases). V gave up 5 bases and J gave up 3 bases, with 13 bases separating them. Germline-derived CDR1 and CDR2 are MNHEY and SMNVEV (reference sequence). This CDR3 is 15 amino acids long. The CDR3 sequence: CASSPLQGSNEKLFF. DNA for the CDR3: TGTGCCAGCAGTCCGCTGCAGGGTTCTAATGAAAAACTGTTTTTT.

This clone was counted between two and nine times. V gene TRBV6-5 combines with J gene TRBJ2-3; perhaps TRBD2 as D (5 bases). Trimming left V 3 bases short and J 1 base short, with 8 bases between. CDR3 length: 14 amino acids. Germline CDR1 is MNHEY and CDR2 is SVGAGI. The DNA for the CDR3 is TGTGCCAGCAGTTATCCCGGGGGCACAGATACGCAGTATTTT. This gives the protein CASSYPGGTDTQYF.

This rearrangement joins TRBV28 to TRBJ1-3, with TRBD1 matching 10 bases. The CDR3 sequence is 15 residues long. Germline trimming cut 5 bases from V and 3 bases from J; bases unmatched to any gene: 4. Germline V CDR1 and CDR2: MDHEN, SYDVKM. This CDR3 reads CASSLTGGIGNTIYF. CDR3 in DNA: TGTGCCAGCAGTCTGACAGGGGGCATTGGAAACACCATATATTTT.

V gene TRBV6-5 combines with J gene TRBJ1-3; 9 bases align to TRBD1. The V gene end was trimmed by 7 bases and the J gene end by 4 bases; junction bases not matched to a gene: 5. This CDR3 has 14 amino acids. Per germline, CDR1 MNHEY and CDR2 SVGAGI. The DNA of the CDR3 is TGTGCCAGCACACGACAGGGGGTCGGAAACACCATATATTTT. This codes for CASTRQGVGNTIYF.

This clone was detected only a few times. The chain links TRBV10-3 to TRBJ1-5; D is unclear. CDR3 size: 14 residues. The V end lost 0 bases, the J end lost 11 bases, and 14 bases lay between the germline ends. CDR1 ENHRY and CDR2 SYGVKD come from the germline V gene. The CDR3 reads CAISESGNSLAQHF. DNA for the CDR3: TGTGCCATCAGTGAGTCAGGTAACAGTTTGGCCCAGCATTTT.

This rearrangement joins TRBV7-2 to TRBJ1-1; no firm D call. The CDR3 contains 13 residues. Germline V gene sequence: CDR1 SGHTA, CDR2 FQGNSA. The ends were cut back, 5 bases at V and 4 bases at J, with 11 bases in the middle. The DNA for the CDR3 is TGTGCCAGCAGCCCCCAGAGGAGCACTGAAGCTTTCTTT. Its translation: CASSPQRSTEAFF.

CDR3: CAIRDRVRDSPLHF. CDR3 sequence (DNA): TGTGCCATCAGGGACAGGGTGAGGGATTCACCCCTCCACTTT. The rearrangement links TRBV10-3 to TRBJ1-6; 8 nucleotides align to TRBD1. Trimming removed 6 bases from V and 8 bases from J; junction bases left unmatched: 6. The CDR3 totals 14 residues. CDR1 is ENHRY and CDR2 is SYGVKD in the germline V gene.

CDR3 residues: CASSDGRGGGNEQFF. The CDR3 DNA reads TGTGCCAGCAGTGATGGTAGGGGGGGAGGCAATGAGCAGTTCTTC. This chain links TRBV6-1 with TRBJ2-1; a possible D gene is TRBD2 (7 bases). In germline, CDR1 is MNHNS, CDR2 SASEGT. V lost 3 bases, J lost 6 bases, and 15 bases lay in between. The CDR3 is 15 amino acids.

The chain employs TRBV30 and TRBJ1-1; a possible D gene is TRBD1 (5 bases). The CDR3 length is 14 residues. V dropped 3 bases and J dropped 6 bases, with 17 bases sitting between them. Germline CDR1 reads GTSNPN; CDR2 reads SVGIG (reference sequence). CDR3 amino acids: CAWSATAGISEAFF. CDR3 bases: TGTGCCTGGAGCGCTACCGCAGGGATTTCTGAAGCTTTCTTT. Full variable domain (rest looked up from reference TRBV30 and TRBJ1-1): SQTIHQWPATLVQPVGSPLSLECTVEGTSNPNLYWYRQAAGRGLQLLFYSVGIGQISSEVPQNLSASRPQDRQFILSSKKLLLSDSGFYLCAWSATAGISEAFFGQGTRLTVV.

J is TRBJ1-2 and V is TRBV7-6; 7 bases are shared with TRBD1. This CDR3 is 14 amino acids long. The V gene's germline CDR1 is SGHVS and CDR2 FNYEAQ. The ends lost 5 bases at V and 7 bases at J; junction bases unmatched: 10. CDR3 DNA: TGTGCCAGCAGCCCTCAAACGACAGGGCTTGGCTACACCTTC. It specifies CASSPQTTGLGYTF.

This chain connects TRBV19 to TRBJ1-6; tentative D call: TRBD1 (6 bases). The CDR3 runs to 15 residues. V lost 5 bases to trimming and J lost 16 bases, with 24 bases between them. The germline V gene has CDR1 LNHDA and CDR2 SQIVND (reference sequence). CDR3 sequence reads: CASSHLDGTGIPLHF. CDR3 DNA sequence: TGTGCCAGTAGTCACCTAGACGGCACAGGGATTCCGCTCCACTTT.

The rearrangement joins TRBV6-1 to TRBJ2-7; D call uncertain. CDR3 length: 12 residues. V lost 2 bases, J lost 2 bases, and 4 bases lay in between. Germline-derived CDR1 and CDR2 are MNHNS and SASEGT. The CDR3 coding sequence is TGTGCCAGCAGTGAAAGCGCCTACGAGCAGTACGTC. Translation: CASSESAYEQYV.

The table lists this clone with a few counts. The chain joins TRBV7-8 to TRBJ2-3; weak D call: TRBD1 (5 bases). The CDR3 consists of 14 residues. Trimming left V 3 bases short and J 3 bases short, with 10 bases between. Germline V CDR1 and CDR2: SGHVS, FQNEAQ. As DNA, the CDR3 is TGTGCCAGCAGCTTTCCCCAGGGTACAGATACGCAGTATTTT. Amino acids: CASSFPQGTDTQYF.

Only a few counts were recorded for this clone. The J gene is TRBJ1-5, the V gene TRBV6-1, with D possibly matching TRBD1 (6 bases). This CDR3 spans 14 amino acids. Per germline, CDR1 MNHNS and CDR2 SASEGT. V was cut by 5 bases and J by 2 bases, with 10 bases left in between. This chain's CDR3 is CASSPRGGNQPQHF. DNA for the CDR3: TGTGCCAGCAGTCCCAGGGGAGGCAATCAGCCCCAGCATTTT.

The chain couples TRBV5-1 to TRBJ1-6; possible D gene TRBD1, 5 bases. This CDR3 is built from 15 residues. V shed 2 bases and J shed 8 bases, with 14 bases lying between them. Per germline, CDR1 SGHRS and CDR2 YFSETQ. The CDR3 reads CASSLGVSSDSPLHF. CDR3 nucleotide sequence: TGCGCCAGCAGCTTAGGGGTCTCTTCCGATTCACCCCTCCACTTT.

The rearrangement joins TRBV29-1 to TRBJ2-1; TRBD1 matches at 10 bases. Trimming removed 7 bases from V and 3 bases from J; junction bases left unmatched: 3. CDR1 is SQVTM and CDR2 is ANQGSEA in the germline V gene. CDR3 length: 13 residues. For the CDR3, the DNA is TGCAGCGCCGGGACAGGGGACTACAATGAGCAGTTCTTC. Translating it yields CSAGTGDYNEQFF.

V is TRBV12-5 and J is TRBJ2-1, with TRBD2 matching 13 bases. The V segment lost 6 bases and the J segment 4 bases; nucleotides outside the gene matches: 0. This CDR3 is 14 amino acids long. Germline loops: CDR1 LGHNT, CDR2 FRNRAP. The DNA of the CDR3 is TGTGCTAGTGGGGGACTAGCGGGGTACAATGAGCAGTTCTTC. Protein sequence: CASGGLAGYNEQFF.